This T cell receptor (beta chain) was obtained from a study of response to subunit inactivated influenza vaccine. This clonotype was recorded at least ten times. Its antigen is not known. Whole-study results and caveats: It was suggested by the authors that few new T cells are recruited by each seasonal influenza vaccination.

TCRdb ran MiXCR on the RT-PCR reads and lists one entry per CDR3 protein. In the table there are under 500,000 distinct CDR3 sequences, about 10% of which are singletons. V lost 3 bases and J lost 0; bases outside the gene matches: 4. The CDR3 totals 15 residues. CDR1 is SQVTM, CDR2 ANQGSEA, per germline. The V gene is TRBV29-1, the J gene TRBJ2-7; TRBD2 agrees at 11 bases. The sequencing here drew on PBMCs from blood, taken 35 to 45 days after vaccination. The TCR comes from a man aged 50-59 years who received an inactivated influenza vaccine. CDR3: CSVDPGTSGSYEQYF. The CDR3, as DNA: TGCAGCGTTGATCCCGGGACTAGCGGCTCCTACGAGCAGTACTTC.